This T cell receptor beta chain was identified in a study of response to subunit inactivated influenza vaccine (dated by TCRdb to between 2017 and 2018). Study-level background: The study used deep quantitative T cell receptor repertoire profiling to track responses to a trivalent subunit inactivated influenza vaccine. Study-level results and caveats: According to the authors, only a limited number of new T cells may be recruited by each seasonal influenza vaccination.

With regard to this clonotype: It has no known antigen specificity. Base quality data are lacking; no much larger clone is found one base away.

Receptors were amplified or captured by RT-PCR. The sequencer listed for this sample is Illumina HiSeq 2500. In TCRdb, the public reads were trimmed at Q25 with fastp and aligned with MiXCR, with productive beta chains retained. Every CDR3 protein is listed once, alongside the most common genes and DNA of its rows. This sample is represented by over 800,000 distinct CDR3 sequences; roughly 20% of them were singletons. Clones ranked in the top ten supply roughly a tenth of the sample. This receptor was taken from a man aged 50 to 59 who received an inactivated influenza vaccine. Donor details come from another sample of the same person, matched by shared clones. This sample comprised PBMCs from blood, obtained roughly 5 days after vaccination.

The DNA is TGTGCCATCAGTGATTTGCAGGGAGGGACCTACGAGCAGTACTTC. This yields the protein CAISDLQGGTYEQYF. The rearrangement joined TRBV10-3 to TRBJ2-7, and TRBD2 matches 7 of the central bases. The CDR3 has 15 amino acids, counting the end cysteine and phenylalanine. Solely the CDR3 DNA is kept, with 45 bases framed from the first base. The germline V gene supplies CDR1 ENHRY and CDR2 SYGVKD. The germline V end is reduced by 3 bases and the J end by 2 bases; junction bases left unmatched: 7.